This passage covers 25 T cell receptor beta chains from one sample sequenced in a study of beta chain features in type 1 diabetes. Findings of the study overall: Patients with Type 1 diabetes showed moderately but significantly shorter TCRB CDR3s in all four CD4+ subsets.

Sequencing targeted expressed TCRB transcripts, as all isolated RNA had been reverse transcribed. Method: immunoSEQ multiplex PCR; TCRdb's copy keeps in-frame clones and lacks some. Of 20,000 to 25,000 clones listed, 68% were seen once; the top ten hold around 1.1%. Antigen specificity for these receptors is unknown. Sequencing was carried out using stem cell memory CD4+ T cells from blood. The receptors stem from a woman in her thirties or forties with type 1 diabetes.

The CDR3 sequence is CASAALRLAGNQETQYF. CDR3 nucleotides: TGTGCCAGCGCGGCATTGAGGCTAGCGGGGAACCAAGAGACCCAGTACTTC. This chain joins TRBV2 and TRBJ2-5, with 9 bases fitting TRBD2. V shed 8 bases, J shed 0 bases, and the junction held 13 bases outside the gene matches. In germline, CDR1 is SNHLY, CDR2 FYNNEI. The CDR3 has 17 amino acids.

The chain employs TRBV2 and TRBJ2-3; D is perhaps TRBD1 (6 bases). The CDR3 contains 13 residues. CDR1 is SNHLY and CDR2 is FYNNEI in the germline V gene. V lost 7 bases to trimming and J lost 3 bases, with 11 bases between them. CDR3 residues: CASKQQGTDTQYF. The CDR3 DNA is TGTGCCAGCAAGCAGCAGGGGACAGATACGCAGTATTTT. Full variable domain (outside the CDR3, taken from reference TRBV2 and TRBJ2-3): EPEVTQTPSHQVTQMGQEVILRCVPISNHLYFYWYRQILGQKVEFLVSFYNNEISEKSEIFDDQFSVERPDGSNFTLKIRSTKLEDSAMYFCASKQQGTDTQYFGPGTRLTVL.

The rearrangement links TRBV6-5 to TRBJ1-5; D perhaps matches TRBD1 (5 bases). The CDR3 extends over 15 amino acids. V was cut by 4 bases and J by 5 bases, with 15 bases left in between. Looked up from germline, CDR1 is MNHEY and CDR2 is SVGAGI. CDR3 coding DNA: TGTGCCAGCAGTTGGAGGTCGGGGGTGGATCAGCCCCAGCATTTT. This translates into CASSWRSGVDQPQHF.

The chain combines TRBV7-2 with TRBJ1-2; 8 nucleotides line up with TRBD1. The CDR3 consists of 14 residues. Germline V CDR1 and CDR2: SGHTA, FQGNSA. V was clipped by 3 bases and J by 1 base; unmatched bases: 1. The CDR3 DNA is TGTGCCAGCAGCTTTACAGGGGGTAACTATGGCTACACCTTC. Protein sequence: CASSFTGGNYGYTF.

The chain employs TRBV2 and TRBJ2-4; TRBD1 is a possible D gene (6 bases). The germline gives CDR1 SNHLY, CDR2 FYNNEI. The CDR3 consists of 14 residues. V lost 3 bases and J 2 bases, leaving 8 bases between the germline ends. In nucleotides, the CDR3 is TGTGCCAGCAGTGAGCAGGGGTCCAAAAACATTCAGTACTTC. Translation gives CASSEQGSKNIQYF.

Here the CDR3 reads CASSADRVVYEQYF. In DNA, the CDR3 is TGTGCCAGCAGTGCAGACAGGGTAGTCTACGAGCAGTACTTC. The chain is built from TRBV6-1 and TRBJ2-7; TRBD1 matches 7 bases. CDR1 and CDR2 (germline): MNHNS, SASEGT. The CDR3 is 14 residues long. The junction had 6 bases not matched to a gene; V was cut back by 4 bases and J by 3 bases.

This clone was recorded once. The chain is built from TRBV4-2 and TRBJ1-4; TRBD1 matches 8 bases. CDR1 LGHNA and CDR2 YNFKEQ come from the germline V gene. Trimming removed 0 bases from V and 8 bases from J; junction bases left unmatched: 5. The length of the CDR3 is 15 residues. The CDR3 reads CASSQETGDNEKLFF. In nucleotides, the CDR3 is TGTGCCAGCAGCCAAGAGACAGGGGACAACGAAAAACTGTTTTTT.

The rearrangement uses TRBV4-1 and TRBJ2-2, with D possibly TRBD1 on 6 matching bases. V was cut by 4 bases and J by 6 bases, with 15 bases left in between. This CDR3 has 15 residues. From germline, CDR1 is MGHRA and CDR2 YSYEKL. The CDR3 sequence is CASSRPGHLPGELFF. CDR3 coding DNA: TGCGCCAGCAGCCGCCCGGGACACCTCCCCGGGGAGCTGTTTTTT.

The rearrangement links TRBV9 to TRBJ2-6, with a tentative D call TRBD1 (5 bases). The CDR3 has 15 residues. Germline CDR1 reads SGDLS; CDR2 reads YYNGEE. V was clipped by 3 bases and J by 1 base, with 8 bases between them. The CDR3 is CASSATVSGANVLTF. The DNA of the CDR3 is TGTGCCAGCAGCGCGACAGTATCTGGGGCCAACGTCCTGACTTTC.

The chain couples TRBV7-2 to TRBJ2-7; a weak D match, TRBD2 (5 bases). This CDR3 has 12 residues. CDR1 and CDR2 (germline): SGHTA, FQGNSA. Between the trimmed V and J ends, which lost 4 bases and 4 bases, there was a span of 8 bases. The CDR3 nucleotides are TGTGCCAGCAGCTCACTAGTTTACGAGCAGTACTTC. Translating it yields CASSSLVYEQYF.

The chain carries TRBV7-9 and TRBJ1-5; no clear D. The V gene lost 1 base and the J gene lost 1 base, with 5 bases spanning the gap. The CDR3 sequence is 14 residues long. Germline V gene sequence: CDR1 SEHNR, CDR2 FQNEAQ (reference sequence). The CDR3 DNA reads TGTGCCAGCAGCTTAGACTACAGCAATCAGCCCCAGCATTTT. This sequence encodes CASSLDYSNQPQHF.

This clone was counted only a few times. The chain has TRBV19 and TRBJ1-1; D unresolved. V lost 6 bases and J 5 bases, leaving 19 bases between the germline ends. This CDR3 has 15 amino acids. Germline CDR1 reads LNHDA; CDR2 reads SQIVND (reference sequence). The CDR3 nucleotides are TGTGCCAGTAGGATGCTTATGACTCGTCGGACTGAAGCTTTCTTT. It encodes CASRMLMTRRTEAFF.

This clone was detected only a few times. CDR3 region: CATGLDYEQYF. CDR3 nucleotides: TGTGCCACCGGACTCGATTACGAGCAGTACTTC. The genes are TRBV7-9 and TRBJ2-7, with D perhaps matching TRBD2 (5 bases). The germline V gene encodes CDR1 SEHNR and CDR2 FQNEAQ (reference sequence). The CDR3 loop spans 11 amino acids. The ends were cut back, 10 bases at V and 4 bases at J, with 11 bases in the middle.

This chain uses TRBV7-9 with TRBJ2-4; 10 bases fit TRBD1. Unmatched junction bases numbered 3, after V lost 1 base and J lost 3 bases. From germline, CDR1 is SEHNR and CDR2 FQNEAQ (reference sequence). The CDR3 is made up of 16 amino acids. In DNA, the CDR3 is TGTGCCAGCAGCTTAGAGGGGACAGGGGTCAAAAACATTCAGTACTTC. Residues: CASSLEGTGVKNIQYF.

The chain recombines TRBV30 with TRBJ1-2, with 11 bases aligning to TRBD1. V dropped 7 bases and J dropped 7; count of bases not matched to a gene: 5. This CDR3 region has 12 residues. Germline V gives CDR1 GTSNPN, CDR2 SVGIG (reference sequence). The CDR3: CAFLGQGAGYTF. The CDR3 bases are TGTGCCTTCCTCGGACAGGGGGCTGGCTACACCTTC.

The chain uses TRBV7-9 and TRBJ1-4; no firm D call. Trimming cost V 1 base and J 5 bases, with 11 bases left between them. This CDR3 region has 15 residues. Per the germline V gene, CDR1 is SEHNR and CDR2 is FQNEAQ (reference sequence). Here the CDR3 DNA reads TGTGCCAGCAGCTTAGGGCAGGACTACAATGAAAAACTGTTTTTT. It codes for CASSLGQDYNEKLFF. Full variable domain (outside the CDR3, taken from reference TRBV7-9 and TRBJ1-4): DTGVSQNPRHKITKRGQNVTFRCDPISEHNRLYWYRQTLGQGPEFLTYFQNEAQLEKSRLLSDRFSAERPKGSFSTLEIQRTEQGDSAMYLCASSLGQDYNEKLFFGSGTQLSVL.

This chain links TRBV5-1 with TRBJ1-2; the D gene is possibly TRBD1 (6 bases). This CDR3 has 14 amino acids. The V gene lost 1 base and the J gene lost 3 bases, with 10 bases spanning the gap. Germline V lookup: CDR1 SGHRS, CDR2 YFSETQ. CDR3 bases: TGCGCCAGCAGCTTGAACGGGGGGCACTATGGCTACACCTTC. Amino acid sequence: CASSLNGGHYGYTF.

V gene TRBV6-6 combines with J gene TRBJ1-1; 10 bases are shared with TRBD1. Trimming cost V 6 bases and J 4 bases; bases outside gene matches: 8. The germline V gene encodes CDR1 MNHNY and CDR2 SVGAGI (reference sequence). The CDR3 sequence is 15 residues long. CDR3 region: CASSKTGGAGTEAFF. The CDR3 coding sequence is TGTGCCAGCAGCAAGACAGGGGGCGCCGGCACTGAAGCTTTCTTT.

The chain joins TRBV7-9 to TRBJ1-5; the D gene is possibly TRBD1 (5 bases). Germline V gene data show CDR1 as SEHNR and CDR2 as FQNEAQ (reference sequence). V was pared by 5 bases and J by 0 bases, with 5 bases between. This CDR3 has 13 residues. DNA of the CDR3: TGTGCCAGCAGCGACAGTAGCAATCAGCCCCAGCATTTT. Its translation: CASSDSSNQPQHF. The entire variable domain, with the rest obtained from reference TRBV7-9 and TRBJ1-5, is as follows: DTGVSQNPRHKITKRGQNVTFRCDPISEHNRLYWYRQTLGQGPEFLTYFQNEAQLEKSRLLSDRFSAERPKGSFSTLEIQRTEQGDSAMYLCASSDSSNQPQHFGDGTRLSIL.

V and J are TRBV11-2 and TRBJ2-7; 10 bases align to TRBD2. The CDR3 spans 14 residues. The germline gives CDR1 SGHAT, CDR2 FQNNGV. Trimming took 3 bases from V and 6 from J; bases not matched to a gene: 5. DNA of the CDR3: TGTGCCAGCAGCTTCGGGCTAGCGGGAGCCGAGCAGTACTTC. It is translated as CASSFGLAGAEQYF.

Only a few counts were recorded for this clone. The J gene is TRBJ2-7, the V gene TRBV5-4; TRBD2 matches 8 bases. CDR1 is SGHNT, CDR2 YYREEE, per germline (reference sequence). V lost 4 bases and J lost 2; bases outside the gene matches: 8. The CDR3 runs to 15 residues. In nucleotides, the CDR3 is TGTGCCAGCAGCCTGCGCGGGAGGATCCCCTACGAGCAGTACTTC. Amino acid sequence: CASSLRGRIPYEQYF.

The J gene is TRBJ2-7, the V gene TRBV28, with a possible D match to TRBD1 (6 bases). V shed 3 bases and J shed 4 bases, with 16 bases lying between them. This CDR3 region has 15 residues. From germline, CDR1 is MDHEN and CDR2 SYDVKM. The CDR3 DNA is TGTGCCAGCAGTTTGGCCCGTACAGGGTCGTACGAGCAGTACTTC. This encodes CASSLARTGSYEQYF.

This sequence joins TRBV28 and TRBJ2-1; D perhaps matches TRBD1 (6 bases). Trimming stripped 8 bases from V and 10 bases from J, with 18 bases between. CDR1 and CDR2 (germline): MDHEN, SYDVKM. The CDR3 spans 13 residues. The CDR3 bases are TGTGCCAGCGGGACCAGGGGAACGGGAGAGCAGTTCTTC. Its protein product is CASGTRGTGEQFF.

The chain uses TRBV19 and TRBJ1-2, with D possibly TRBD1 on 6 matching bases. Germline-derived CDR1 and CDR2 are LNHDA and SQIVND (reference sequence). The ends were cut back, 9 bases at V and 7 bases at J, with 9 bases in the middle. This CDR3 has 10 amino acids. The CDR3 loop reads CASGGAGYTF. The DNA of the CDR3 is TGTGCCAGCGGGGGGGCTGGCTACACCTTC.

The chain couples TRBV11-2 to TRBJ2-5; D gene ambiguous. Deletions cut 2 bases from V and 7 bases from J, with 11 bases between. Germline CDR1 is SGHAT and CDR2 is FQNNGV. The CDR3 length is 13 residues. This chain's CDR3 is CASSLSRIGTQYF. Here the CDR3 DNA reads TGTGCCAGCAGCTTATCCAGGATAGGGACCCAGTACTTC.